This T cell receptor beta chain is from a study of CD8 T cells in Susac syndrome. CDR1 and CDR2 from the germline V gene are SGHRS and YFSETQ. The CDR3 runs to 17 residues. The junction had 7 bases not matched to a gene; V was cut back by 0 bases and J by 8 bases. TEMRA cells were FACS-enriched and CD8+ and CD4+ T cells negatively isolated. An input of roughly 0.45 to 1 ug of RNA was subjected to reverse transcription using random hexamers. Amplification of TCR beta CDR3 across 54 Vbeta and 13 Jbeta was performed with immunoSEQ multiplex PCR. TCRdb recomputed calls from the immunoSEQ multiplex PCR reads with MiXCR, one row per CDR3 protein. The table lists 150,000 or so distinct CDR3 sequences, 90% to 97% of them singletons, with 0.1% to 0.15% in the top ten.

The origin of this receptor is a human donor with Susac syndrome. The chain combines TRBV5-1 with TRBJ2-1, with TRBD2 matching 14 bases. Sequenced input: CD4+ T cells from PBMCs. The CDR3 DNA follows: TGCGCCAGCAGCTTGGACCCGGGACTAGCGGGAGCGGATGAGCAGTTCTTC. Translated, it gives CASSLDPGLAGADEQFF. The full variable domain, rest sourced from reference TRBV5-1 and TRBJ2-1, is KAGVTQTPRYLIKTRGQQVTLSCSPISGHRSVSWYQQTPGQGLQFLFEYFSETQRNKGNFPGRFSGRQFSNSRSEMNVSTLELGDSALYLCASSLDPGLAGADEQFFGPGTRLTVL.